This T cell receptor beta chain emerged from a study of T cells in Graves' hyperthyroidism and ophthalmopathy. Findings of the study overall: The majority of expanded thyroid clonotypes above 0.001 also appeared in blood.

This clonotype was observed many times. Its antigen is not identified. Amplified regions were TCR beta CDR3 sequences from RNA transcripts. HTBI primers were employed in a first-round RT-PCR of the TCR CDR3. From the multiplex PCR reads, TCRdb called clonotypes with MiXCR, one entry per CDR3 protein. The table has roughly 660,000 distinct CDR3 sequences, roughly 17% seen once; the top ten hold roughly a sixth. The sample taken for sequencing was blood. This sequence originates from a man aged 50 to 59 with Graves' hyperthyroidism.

The CDR3 DNA sequence: TGTGCCAGTAGTATCGAGAGGGAGACCCAGTACTTC. The encoded protein is CASSIERETQYF. The genes are TRBV19 and TRBJ2-5, with D uncertain. Deletions cut 3 bases from V and 5 bases from J, with 7 bases between. Germline V gene sequence: CDR1 LNHDA, CDR2 SQIVND (reference sequence). The CDR3 runs 12 residues.